Following are 29 T cell receptor beta chains from one sample sequenced in a study of cytomegalovirus exposure and HLA in healthy donors. In the PCR, 60 Vbeta and 13 Jbeta primers were used. The data were produced by immunoSEQ multiplex PCR, yet TCRdb's version contains in-frame clones alone and is incomplete. Of 160,000 or so clones in the sample, approximately 88% were seen once. Sequencing was done on a sample of PBMCs. All receptors derive from a woman aged 18 to 35 in good health and CMV-seronegative.

On this clone itself: At one of its ends the junction is not consistent with the germline gene, which may arise from a read error. This chain links TRBV7-8 with TRBJ2-2; TRBD1 matches at 8 bases. CDR3 length: 17 residues. CDR1 and CDR2 from the germline V gene are SGHVS and FQNEAQ. DNA of the CDR3: TGTGCCAGCAGCTTCCTACAGGGGGTCTCGAACATCGGGGAGCTGTTTTTT. Its protein is CASSFLQGVSNIGELFF.

This chain connects TRBV19 to TRBJ1-6, with 9 bases that match TRBD1. Trimming removed 4 bases from V and 7 bases from J; junction bases left unmatched: 5. CDR3 length equals 15 residues. Germline values: CDR1 LNHDA, CDR2 SQIVND (reference sequence). CDR3 nucleotides: TGTGCCAGTAGTACGGGGACAGGGAGGAATTCACCCCTCCACTTT. Translated, it gives CASSTGTGRNSPLHF.

Regarding this clone: This may be a read error: a much more frequent sequence differs by one nucleotide. Other DNA sequences in the sample encode the same CDR3. The rearrangement uses TRBV7-9 and TRBJ1-5; 9 nucleotides match TRBD1. CDR1 SEHNR and CDR2 FQNEAQ come from the germline V gene (reference sequence). V gave up 5 bases and J gave up 4 bases; unmatched junction bases: 3. This CDR3 has 14 amino acids. CDR3 residues: CASSLGTGNQPQHF. The CDR3 bases are TGTGCCAGCAGCCTAGGGACAGGGAATCAGCCCCAGCATTTT.

The V gene is TRBV18, the J gene TRBJ2-2; D may be TRBD2 (6 bases). Germline CDR1 reads KGHSH; CDR2 reads LQKENI. This CDR3 comprises 15 residues. The V end was cut by 3 bases, the J end by 1 base, with 9 bases between. The chain's CDR3 is CASSPGGRNTGELFF. The CDR3 DNA follows: TGTGCCAGCTCACCGGGGGGACGGAACACCGGGGAGCTGTTTTTT.

The chain joins TRBV10-1 to TRBJ2-5, with a tentative D call TRBD1 (5 bases). Trimming removed 3 bases at V and 7 bases at J, with 12 bases between. CDR1 and CDR2 from the germline V gene are WNHNN and SYGVQD (reference sequence). This CDR3 comprises 13 residues. The CDR3 is CASSDGALGTQYF. The CDR3 nucleotides are TGCGCCAGCAGTGATGGGGCCCTGGGGACCCAGTACTTC.

This chain joins TRBV7-9 and TRBJ1-3; 7 nucleotides agree with TRBD1. V lost 6 bases and J lost 1; bases outside the gene matches: 6. The CDR3 loop spans 15 amino acids. Germline assignment: CDR1 SEHNR and CDR2 FQNEAQ (reference sequence). CDR3 sequence reads: CASRRGGESGNTIYF. The CDR3 nucleotides are TGTGCCAGCAGACGAGGGGGCGAGTCTGGAAACACCATATATTTT.

V usage is TRBV5-4 and J usage is TRBJ1-2; D may be TRBD1 (6 bases). Germline-derived CDR1 and CDR2 are SGHNT and YYREEE (reference sequence). The CDR3 has 15 residues. Between the trimmed V and J ends, which lost 4 bases and 4 bases, there was a span of 17 bases. The CDR3 loop is CASSKDSSSSYGYTF. The CDR3 nucleotides read TGTGCCAGCAGCAAGGACAGCTCCTCTTCCTATGGCTACACCTTC.

V gene TRBV6-4 combines with J gene TRBJ1-2, with D possibly TRBD1 on 5 matching bases. Germline loops: CDR1 MRHNA, CDR2 SNTAGT. The CDR3 length is 13 residues. Between the trimmed V and J ends, which lost 1 base and 8 bases, there was a span of 11 bases. The CDR3 region has the DNA TGTGCCAGCAGTGACTTGGTAACAGGAGGCTACACCTTC. The encoded protein is CASSDLVTGGYTF.

This sequence joins TRBV9 and TRBJ1-4; 10 bases map to TRBD1. The CDR3 runs to 15 residues. J gave up 7 bases and V 0 bases, and 3 bases lay outside the gene matches. Germline-derived CDR1 and CDR2 are SGDLS and YYNGEE. In DNA form, the CDR3 reads TGTGCCAGCAGCGTAGTCGGGGACAGGGGTGAAAAACTGTTTTTT. Amino acids: CASSVVGDRGEKLFF. The whole variable domain, filled in from reference TRBV9 and TRBJ1-4, reads DSGVTQTPKHLITATGQRVTLRCSPRSGDLSVYWYQQSLDQGLQFLIQYYNGEERAKGNILERFSAQQFPDLHSELNLSSLELGDSALYFCASSVVGDRGEKLFFGSGTQLSVL.

The CDR3: CASSLGGVTEAFF. The DNA for the CDR3 is TGTGCCAGCAGCCTAGGGGGCGTCACTGAAGCTTTCTTT. The chain uses TRBV2 and TRBJ1-1; 7 nucleotides agree with TRBD1. V dropped 6 bases and J dropped 4; count of bases not matched to a gene: 5. Germline V gene lookup returns CDR1 SNHLY and CDR2 FYNNEI. This CDR3 is 13 amino acids long.

The chain recombines TRBV27 with TRBJ2-3, with 8 nucleotides matching TRBD2. Looked up from germline, CDR1 is MNHEY and CDR2 is SMNVEV (reference sequence). The CDR3 loop spans 14 amino acids. Unmatched junction bases numbered 4, after V lost 5 bases and J lost 3 bases. This CDR3 reads CASSGTSFTDTQYF. For the CDR3, the DNA is TGTGCCAGCAGTGGGACTAGTTTTACAGATACGCAGTATTTT.

The genes are TRBV10-3 and TRBJ2-3; 8 nucleotides line up with TRBD1. CDR1 is ENHRY, CDR2 SYGVKD, per germline. The CDR3 covers 21 residues. Trimming at V came to 2 bases and at J to 2 bases, leaving 21 bases not matched to a gene. Here the CDR3 DNA reads TGTGCCATCAGTGAGATAACCCTCCCGAGACAGGGGAAAAATTTCACAGATACGCAGTATTTT. Protein product: CAISEITLPRQGKNFTDTQYF.

J is TRBJ2-3 and V is TRBV9, with 15 bases that match TRBD2. The CDR3 totals 17 residues. V was clipped by 3 bases and J by 3 bases; unmatched bases: 5. Germline V CDR1 and CDR2: SGDLS, YYNGEE. For the CDR3, the DNA is TGTGCCAGCAGCGCAGGACTAGCGGGGGGGGGTACAGATACGCAGTATTTT. The encoded protein is CASSAGLAGGGTDTQYF.

V is TRBV6-1 and J is TRBJ1-2; no reliable D call. Germline V CDR1 and CDR2: MNHNS, SASEGT. Trimming shortened V by 1 base and J by 4 bases, and 13 bases separated the two germline ends. The CDR3 has 15 residues. CDR3 coding DNA: TGTGCCAGCAGTGAAGGGGCTTGGTCCCCCTATGGCTACACCTTC. Translated, it gives CASSEGAWSPYGYTF.

The chain combines TRBV28 with TRBJ2-3; maybe TRBD2 (7 bases). The germline V gene encodes CDR1 MDHEN and CDR2 SYDVKM. V lost 4 bases and J 0 bases, leaving 20 bases between the germline ends. The CDR3 consists of 18 residues. The CDR3 coding sequence is TGTGCCAGCAGTTGGACCACTTCTGGCGGGGGCAGCACAGATACGCAGTATTTT. Amino acids: CASSWTTSGGGSTDTQYF.

The chain links TRBV19 to TRBJ1-3, with D perhaps TRBD1 (5 bases). In germline, CDR1 is LNHDA, CDR2 SQIVND (reference sequence). This CDR3 comprises 14 residues. Trimming removed 9 bases at V and 0 bases at J, with 12 bases between. CDR3 in amino acids: CASGGTDSGNTIYF. The CDR3 nucleotides read TGTGCCAGCGGGGGGACCGACTCTGGAAACACCATATATTTT.

This clone came up a few times. The chain joins TRBV27 to TRBJ2-5, with D perhaps matching TRBD2 (6 bases). Looked up from germline, CDR1 is MNHEY and CDR2 is SMNVEV (reference sequence). This CDR3 has 13 amino acids. V lost 5 bases and J 4 bases, leaving 11 bases between the germline ends. DNA for the CDR3: TGTGCCAGCAGTCCAAGGAGGGGAGAGACCCAGTACTTC. Amino acids: CASSPRRGETQYF.

V is TRBV27 and J is TRBJ2-7; possible D gene TRBD1, 6 bases. The CDR3 runs 13 residues. V was cut by 5 bases and J by 2 bases, with 10 bases left in between. Germline V gene data show CDR1 as MNHEY and CDR2 as SMNVEV (reference sequence). CDR3 in amino acids: CASSMRQAYEQYF. Here the CDR3 DNA reads TGTGCCAGCAGTATGCGACAGGCCTACGAGCAGTACTTC.

J is TRBJ2-3 and V is TRBV5-1; 7 bases are a match to TRBD1. The CDR3 sequence is 16 residues long. Germline CDR1 and CDR2: SGHRS and YFSETQ. V lost 4 bases to trimming and J lost 6 bases; unmatched junction nucleotides: 14. The CDR3 DNA is TGCGCCAGCAGCCCCGGACAGGTCAATGTCGGGGATACGCAGTATTTT. This sequence encodes CASSPGQVNVGDTQYF.

V usage is TRBV29-1 and J usage is TRBJ1-1, with 9 positions matching TRBD1. With V trimmed by 6 bases and J by 0 bases, 2 bases remained unmatched. The CDR3 is 13 amino acids. The V gene's germline CDR1 is SQVTM and CDR2 ANQGSEA. CDR3 loop: CSVTGGLNTEAFF. In DNA, the CDR3 is TGCAGCGTCACAGGGGGCCTGAACACTGAAGCTTTCTTT.

V usage is TRBV2 and J usage is TRBJ2-5; TRBD1 matches 9 bases. This CDR3 is 15 amino acids long. The V and J ends lost 4 bases and 0 bases, in that order; junction bases with no gene match: 3. Per the germline V gene, CDR1 is SNHLY and CDR2 is FYNNEI. CDR3 sequence reads: CASSGGTGYQETQYF. CDR3 nucleotide sequence: TGTGCCAGCAGTGGGGGGACAGGGTACCAAGAGACCCAGTACTTC.

This clone came up a few times. V is TRBV30 and J is TRBJ2-1; 12 bases map to TRBD2. V lost 2 bases to trimming and J lost 6 bases; unmatched junction nucleotides: 2. This CDR3 has 14 residues. CDR1 GTSNPN and CDR2 SVGIG come from the germline V gene (reference sequence). Written as DNA, the CDR3 is TGTGCCTGGAGTCCGGGACTAGCGGGCAATGAGCAGTTCTTC. This sequence encodes CAWSPGLAGNEQFF.

V gene TRBV19 combines with J gene TRBJ2-2, with 8 bases fitting TRBD2. CDR3 size: 16 residues. CDR1 is LNHDA and CDR2 is SQIVND in the germline V gene (reference sequence). The junction had 7 bases not matched to a gene; V was cut back by 5 bases and J by 2 bases. The CDR3 protein is CASSWRGASNTGELFF. In DNA form, the CDR3 reads TGTGCCAGTAGTTGGCGGGGGGCCTCTAACACCGGGGAGCTGTTTTTT.

The chain combines TRBV2 with TRBJ1-4; D is possibly TRBD1 (6 bases). Trimming pared 8 bases from V and 7 bases from J, leaving 20 bases between. The CDR3 sequence is 15 residues long. CDR1 and CDR2 (germline): SNHLY, FYNNEI. For the CDR3, the DNA is TGTGCCAGCCGGGCAGGGGTGGTTTCCAGTGAAAAACTGTTTTTT. This encodes CASRAGVVSSEKLFF.

The chain employs TRBV11-2 and TRBJ2-7, with 10 bases lining up with TRBD2. The trim removed 2 bases at V and 2 bases at J, leaving 3 bases unmatched. The CDR3 sequence is 15 residues long. Germline CDR1 SGHAT, CDR2 FQNNGV. This chain's CDR3 is CASSLQSGGAYEQYF. The DNA of the CDR3 is TGTGCCAGCAGCTTACAAAGCGGGGGGGCCTACGAGCAGTACTTC. Full variable domain (remainder filled in from reference TRBV11-2 and TRBJ2-7): EAGVAQSPRYKIIEKRQSVAFWCNPISGHATLYWYQQILGQGPKLLIQFQNNGVVDDSQLPKDRFSAERLKGVDSTLKIQPAKLEDSAVYLCASSLQSGGAYEQYFGPGTRLTVT.

The V and J genes are TRBV6-1 and TRBJ1-6; weak D call: TRBD1 (5 bases). V was cut by 3 bases and J by 7 bases, with 10 bases left in between. Germline CDR1 is MNHNS and CDR2 is SASEGT. The CDR3 loop spans 14 amino acids. The DNA of the CDR3 is TGTGCCAGCAGTGAGGTCAGGGTAAATTCACCCCTCCACTTT. Translation gives CASSEVRVNSPLHF.

The J gene is TRBJ2-7, the V gene TRBV14; possibly TRBD2 for D (6 bases). The CDR3 has 14 residues. Germline-derived CDR1 and CDR2 are SGHDN and FVKESK. The V end lost 2 bases, the J end lost 6 bases, and 14 bases lay between the germline ends. The CDR3 DNA sequence: TGTGCCAGCAGCCAACGTACGGGAGTAGGCGAGCAGTACTTC. This encodes CASSQRTGVGEQYF.

DNA for the CDR3: TGTGCCAGCAGCACAACGGGACAGGGCATTTCTTCAGCTTTCTTT. Its translation: CASSTTGQGISSAFF. The chain is built from TRBV7-9 and TRBJ1-1; 9 bases agree with TRBD1. The CDR3 totals 15 residues. Trimming cost V 5 bases and J 10 bases; bases outside gene matches: 14. Germline V gene sequence: CDR1 SEHNR, CDR2 FQNEAQ (reference sequence).

The chain is built from TRBV18 and TRBJ2-2; possibly TRBD1 for D (7 bases). Germline loops: CDR1 KGHSH, CDR2 LQKENI. There are 14 residues in the CDR3. Trimming took off 5 bases at V and 6 bases at J, with 13 bases between the two ends. CDR3 sequence reads: CASSIGGGSGELFF. The CDR3 DNA reads as TGTGCCAGCTCAATCGGAGGGGGCTCCGGGGAGCTGTTTTTT.